The 25 T cell receptor beta chains given below trace back to one sample, sequenced in a study of blood T cell repertoires in COVID-19. Profiling relied on immunoSEQ multiplex PCR, and the TCRdb table lists in-frame clones only, not all of them. The repertoire includes 68,000 or so clones, approximately 90% of them detected once, and around 6.4% sits in the top ten. Sequencing was performed on peripheral blood. The receptors stem from a woman aged 70 to 79 with acute or convalescent COVID-19.

This clone was recorded only once. The chain uses TRBV5-4 and TRBJ2-7; 7 positions match TRBD1. The CDR3 is made up of 15 amino acids. Germline V gene lookup returns CDR1 SGHNT and CDR2 YYREEE (reference sequence). The ends lost 4 bases at V and 0 bases at J; junction bases unmatched: 7. The CDR3: CASSILDRASYEQYF. The CDR3 DNA sequence: TGTGCCAGCAGCATTCTCGACAGGGCCTCCTACGAGCAGTACTTC.

The gene calls are TRBV5-4 and TRBJ2-2; tentative D call: TRBD1 (5 bases). The CDR3 totals 17 residues. Germline CDR1 and CDR2: SGHNT and YYREEE (reference sequence). Trimming stripped 2 bases from V and 4 bases from J, with 18 bases between. The CDR3 coding sequence is TGTGCCAGCAGCTTCATTACAGGTCCCACTCTCACCGGGGAGCTGTTTTTT. Translation gives CASSFITGPTLTGELFF.

This rearrangement joins TRBV11-3 to TRBJ1-1; a weak D match, TRBD1 (5 bases). The CDR3 contains 13 residues. V lost 5 bases, J lost 11 bases, and 18 bases lay in between. CDR1 SGHNT and CDR2 YENEEA come from the germline V gene. CDR3 coding DNA: TGTGCCAGCAGCCCTAGGGGCAGCTTAGGGGCTTTCTTT. Amino acid sequence: CASSPRGSLGAFF.

The chain is built from TRBV19 and TRBJ2-1; no reliable D call. Trimming shortened V by 6 bases and J by 8 bases, and 11 bases separated the two germline ends. The germline CDR1 and CDR2 sequences are LNHDA and SQIVND (reference sequence). CDR3 length equals 12 residues. The CDR3 DNA is TGTGCCAGTAGAGACTGGCCGTATGAGCAGTTCTTC. Protein product: CASRDWPYEQFF. Together with reference TRBV19 and TRBJ2-1, the CDR3 gives the full variable domain: DGGITQSPKYLFRKEGQNVTLSCEQNLNHDAMYWYRQDPGQGLRLIYYSQIVNDFQKGDIAEGYSVSREKKESFPLTVTSAQKNPTAFYLCASRDWPYEQFFGPGTRLTVL.

The rearrangement uses TRBV10-3 and TRBJ1-1; possibly TRBD1 for D (5 bases). CDR3 size: 13 residues. V was cut by 5 bases and J by 1 base, with 8 bases left in between. Germline CDR1 reads ENHRY; CDR2 reads SYGVKD. Here the CDR3 reads CAISYGQNTEAFF. The CDR3 DNA is TGTGCCATCAGTTACGGACAGAACACTGAAGCTTTCTTT.

This sequence joins TRBV29-1 and TRBJ2-5, with TRBD1 matching 8 bases. J gave up 2 bases and V 4 bases, and 12 bases lay outside the gene matches. The CDR3 covers 16 residues. Germline lookup yields CDR1 SQVTM and CDR2 ANQGSEA. The CDR3 DNA is TGCAGCGTTGGCCTAGGGGGGACAGGAGCTCAAGAGACCCAGTACTTC. It is translated as CSVGLGGTGAQETQYF.

V is TRBV27 and J is TRBJ2-7, with D possibly matching TRBD2 (5 bases). The CDR3 consists of 14 residues. The germline V gene encodes CDR1 MNHEY and CDR2 SMNVEV (reference sequence). V dropped 7 bases and J dropped 4 bases, with 17 bases sitting between them. The CDR3 DNA sequence: TGTGCCAGCAAGCGGAGTGTACCCGGTTACGAGCAGTACTTC. Translating it yields CASKRSVPGYEQYF.

The rearrangement joins TRBV13 to TRBJ1-6; D gene ambiguous. Trimming took 3 bases from V and 3 from J, leaving 9 bases between them. CDR1 and CDR2 from the germline V gene are PRHDT and FYEKMQ (reference sequence). The length of the CDR3 is 15 residues. CDR3: CASSFDGVYNSPLHF. The CDR3 bases are TGTGCCAGCAGCTTCGACGGGGTCTATAATTCACCCCTCCACTTT.

The chain uses TRBV18 and TRBJ2-7; D not resolved. The V end lost 10 bases, the J end lost 2 bases, and 12 bases lay between the germline ends. CDR1 KGHSH and CDR2 LQKENI come from the germline V gene. The CDR3 length is 12 residues. The CDR3 sequence is CATSGGPYEQYF. The CDR3 DNA is TGTGCCACCTCTGGTGGGCCCTACGAGCAGTACTTC.

The chain is built from TRBV7-9 and TRBJ1-2; TRBD1 is a possible D gene (6 bases). Per the germline V gene, CDR1 is SEHNR and CDR2 is FQNEAQ (reference sequence). The CDR3 has 13 amino acids. The germline V and J ends were trimmed by 4 bases and 8 bases, with 14 bases remaining between them. DNA for the CDR3: TGTGCCAGCAGCTCCCCAGGGGCACGGGGCTACACCTTC. This gives the protein CASSSPGARGYTF.

CDR3: CAWSGQPNTEAFF. Written as DNA, the CDR3 is TGTGCCTGGAGTGGACAACCGAACACTGAAGCTTTCTTT. The chain carries TRBV30 and TRBJ1-1; D is unclear. Germline loops: CDR1 GTSNPN, CDR2 SVGIG (reference sequence). The CDR3 runs to 13 residues. Trimming shortened V by 1 base and J by 1 base, and 7 bases separated the two germline ends. The full variable domain, rest sourced from reference TRBV30 and TRBJ1-1, is SQTIHQWPATLVQPVGSPLSLECTVEGTSNPNLYWYRQAAGRGLQLLFYSVGIGQISSEVPQNLSASRPQDRQFILSSKKLLLSDSGFYLCAWSGQPNTEAFFGQGTRLTVV.

The gene calls are TRBV27 and TRBJ1-4; perhaps TRBD1 as D (6 bases). There are 15 residues in the CDR3. Looked up from germline, CDR1 is MNHEY and CDR2 is SMNVEV (reference sequence). V was clipped by 3 bases and J by 4 bases, with 12 bases between them. Written as DNA, the CDR3 is TGTGCCAGCAGTTTCCTGGACAGCTTTAATGAAAAACTGTTTTTT. This gives the protein CASSFLDSFNEKLFF.

CDR3 coding DNA: TGTGCCAGCAGTGACCAGGGGGGATATGAGCAGTTCTTC. It codes for CASSDQGGYEQFF. The chain joins TRBV6-4 to TRBJ2-1, with a tentative D call TRBD1 (7 bases). Germline CDR1 MRHNA, CDR2 SNTAGT. Trimming left V 2 bases short and J 8 bases short, with 10 bases between. This CDR3 contains 13 residues.

This clone came up once. The chain couples TRBV7-2 to TRBJ2-3; the D gene is possibly TRBD2 (5 bases). The ends were cut back, 3 bases at V and 5 bases at J, with 6 bases in the middle. The CDR3 length is 12 residues. CDR1 is SGHTA, CDR2 FQGNSA, per germline. CDR3 in amino acids: CASSFGGDTQYF. CDR3 coding DNA: TGTGCCAGCAGCTTCGGAGGAGATACGCAGTATTTT.

This chain links TRBV5-1 with TRBJ2-2; tentatively, D is TRBD1 (8 bases). CDR1 is SGHRS and CDR2 is YFSETQ in the germline V gene. This CDR3 region has 16 residues. Trimming left V 1 base short and J 5 bases short, with 15 bases between. DNA of the CDR3: TGCGCCAGCAGCTTGTTTCCACAGGGGGGGACCGGGGAGCTGTTTTTT. It encodes CASSLFPQGGTGELFF.

A remark on this clone: Germline is not matched at one junction end, which may reflect a read error. This chain links TRBV28 with TRBJ2-7, with 13 positions matching TRBD2. CDR1 is MDHEN and CDR2 is SYDVKM in the germline V gene. This CDR3 region has 13 residues. The chain's CDR3 is CASSTPTGTSGIF. The DNA for the CDR3 is TGTGCCAGCAGTACCCCTACCGGGACTAGCGGGATCTTC.

This clone has a single count. The J gene is TRBJ1-2, the V gene TRBV6-5; TRBD1 might be the D (6 bases). Germline V gene sequence: CDR1 MNHEY, CDR2 SVGAGI. V was trimmed by 0 bases and J by 5 bases, leaving 16 bases between them. This CDR3 spans 16 amino acids. The CDR3 DNA reads TGTGCCAGCAGTTACTCGGGGGCCGTATCTGATTATGGCTACACCTTC. Amino acids: CASSYSGAVSDYGYTF.

This clone was picked up one time. The V call is TRBV6-2 or TRBV6-3, the J call TRBJ2-1, with TRBD1 as a possible D gene (6 bases). This CDR3 spans 13 amino acids. Trimming removed 6 bases at V and 3 bases at J, with 9 bases between. The germline V gene has CDR1 MNHEY and CDR2 SVGEGT. DNA of the CDR3: TGTGCCAGCAGCACGGACAGCTACAATGAGCAGTTCTTC. It codes for CASSTDSYNEQFF.

The chain recombines TRBV19 with TRBJ2-7, with TRBD1 matching over 9 bases. Germline CDR1 reads LNHDA; CDR2 reads SQIVND (reference sequence). After removal of 4 bases from V and 5 bases from J, the junction contained 9 bases not matched to a gene. The CDR3 has 15 amino acids. CDR3 loop: CASSTLGQGRDEQYF. The CDR3 DNA reads TGTGCCAGTAGTACCCTGGGACAGGGTAGGGACGAGCAGTACTTC.

The genes are TRBV4-3 and TRBJ2-1; TRBD2 might be the D (5 bases). V dropped 3 bases and J dropped 7 bases, with 10 bases sitting between them. The CDR3 consists of 13 residues. Germline V lookup: CDR1 LGHNA, CDR2 YSLEER. CDR3 protein: CASSQLLVNEQFF. DNA of the CDR3: TGCGCCAGCAGCCAGCTACTAGTGAATGAGCAGTTCTTC.

This clone has a single count. The chain has TRBV27 and TRBJ2-2, with 9 bases lining up with TRBD2. After removal of 1 base from V and 6 bases from J, the junction contained 9 bases not matched to a gene. This CDR3 region has 17 residues. Germline CDR1 reads MNHEY; CDR2 reads SMNVEV (reference sequence). The CDR3 sequence is CASSLLAGGPGPGELFF. CDR3 DNA: TGTGCCAGCAGTTTATTGGCGGGAGGGCCAGGGCCCGGGGAGCTGTTTTTT.

This chain links TRBV19 with TRBJ2-7, with 7 bases identical to TRBD2. V shed 5 bases and J 0 bases; nucleotides not matched to a gene: 7. Germline V lookup: CDR1 LNHDA, CDR2 SQIVND (reference sequence). CDR3 length equals 15 residues. The CDR3 region has the DNA TGTGCCAGTAGTGAGTGGGGGGGGACCTCCTACGAGCAGTACTTC. Amino acids: CASSEWGGTSYEQYF.

This sequence joins TRBV7-9 and TRBJ1-2; possible D gene TRBD1, 6 bases. This CDR3 has 15 residues. Germline V gene data show CDR1 as SEHNR and CDR2 as FQNEAQ (reference sequence). V lost 1 base, J lost 6 bases, and 15 bases lay in between. Written as DNA, the CDR3 is TGTGCCAGCAGCTTAGTTGCAGGGGCCAGGAATGGCTACACCTTC. Its protein product is CASSLVAGARNGYTF. The entire variable domain, with the rest obtained from reference TRBV7-9 and TRBJ1-2, is as follows: DTGVSQNPRHKITKRGQNVTFRCDPISEHNRLYWYRQTLGQGPEFLTYFQNEAQLEKSRLLSDRFSAERPKGSFSTLEIQRTEQGDSAMYLCASSLVAGARNGYTFGSGTRLTVV.

This chain joins TRBV6-2 or TRBV6-3 and TRBJ1-5; D gene uncertain. This CDR3 has 15 amino acids. Germline V lookup: CDR1 MNHEY, CDR2 SVGEGT. With 6 bases removed from V and 6 bases from J, the gap between germline ends came to 18 bases. The CDR3 reads CASSPPAGNSQPQHF. The CDR3 DNA reads TGTGCCAGCAGCCCCCCCGCGGGGAACAGTCAGCCCCAGCATTTT.

The CDR3 DNA sequence: TGTGCCAGTAGCCCCCGGGTTTACATCTATGGCTACACCTTC. Its translation is CASSPRVYIYGYTF. V gene TRBV19 combines with J gene TRBJ1-2; D gene ambiguous. Germline V lookup: CDR1 LNHDA, CDR2 SQIVND (reference sequence). V lost 6 bases and J 4 bases, leaving 15 bases between the germline ends. This CDR3 is built from 14 residues.